Reported below is one T cell receptor beta chain. This entry belongs to a study of blood T cell repertoires in COVID-19. Profiled with immunoSEQ multiplex PCR; TCRdb holds only in-frame clones, not every one. The sample carries 250,000 to 400,000 clones, about nine tenths recorded once. CDR1 is MNHNY and CDR2 is SVGAGI in the germline V gene (reference sequence). Trimming removed 6 bases at V and 4 bases at J, with 20 bases between. This CDR3 is 16 amino acids long. The TCR originated in a man over 45 with active or convalescent COVID-19. Source material: peripheral blood. The V and J genes are TRBV6-6 and TRBJ2-3; a possible D gene is TRBD1 (6 bases). As DNA, the CDR3 is TGTGCCAGCAGAGATCTAATGACAGGCGGACCAGATACGCAGTATTTT. As protein: CASRDLMTGGPDTQYF.